This T cell receptor (beta chain) was sequenced during a study of cytomegalovirus exposure and HLA in healthy donors. Libraries were prepared by immunoSEQ multiplex PCR; TCRdb keeps only in-frame clonotypes and omits some of them. The sample gives tens of thousands of clones, 90% to 97% of which show up once; approximately 1% is in the top ten. Sequenced sample: PBMCs. This TCR was sampled from a young woman in good health and CMV-seronegative.

CDR3 in amino acids: CASSPLGDRKNTEAFF. The DNA of the CDR3 is TGTGCCAGCAGCCCCCTTGGGGACAGAAAGAACACTGAAGCTTTCTTT. The V gene is TRBV27, the J gene TRBJ1-1; 7 bases are a match to TRBD1. Germline V gene data show CDR1 as MNHEY and CDR2 as SMNVEV (reference sequence). The CDR3 covers 16 residues. Trimming took 6 bases from V and 1 from J; bases not matched to a gene: 11.